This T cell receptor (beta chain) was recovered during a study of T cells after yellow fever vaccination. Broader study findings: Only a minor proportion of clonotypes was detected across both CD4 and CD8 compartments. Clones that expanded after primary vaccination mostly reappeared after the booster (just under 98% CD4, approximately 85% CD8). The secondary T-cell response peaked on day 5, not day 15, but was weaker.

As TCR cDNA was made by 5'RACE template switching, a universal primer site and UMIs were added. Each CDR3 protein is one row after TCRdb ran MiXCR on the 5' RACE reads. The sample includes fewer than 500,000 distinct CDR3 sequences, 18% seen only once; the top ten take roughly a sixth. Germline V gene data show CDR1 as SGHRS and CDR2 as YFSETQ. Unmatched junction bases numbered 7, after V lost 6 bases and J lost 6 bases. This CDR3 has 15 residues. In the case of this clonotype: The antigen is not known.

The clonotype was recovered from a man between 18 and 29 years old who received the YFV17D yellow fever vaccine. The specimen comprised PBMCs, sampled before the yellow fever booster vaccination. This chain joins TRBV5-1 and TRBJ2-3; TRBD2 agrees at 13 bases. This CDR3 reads CASTQGTSGADTQYF. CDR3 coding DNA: TGCGCCAGCACCCAAGGGACTAGCGGGGCCGATACGCAGTATTTT.